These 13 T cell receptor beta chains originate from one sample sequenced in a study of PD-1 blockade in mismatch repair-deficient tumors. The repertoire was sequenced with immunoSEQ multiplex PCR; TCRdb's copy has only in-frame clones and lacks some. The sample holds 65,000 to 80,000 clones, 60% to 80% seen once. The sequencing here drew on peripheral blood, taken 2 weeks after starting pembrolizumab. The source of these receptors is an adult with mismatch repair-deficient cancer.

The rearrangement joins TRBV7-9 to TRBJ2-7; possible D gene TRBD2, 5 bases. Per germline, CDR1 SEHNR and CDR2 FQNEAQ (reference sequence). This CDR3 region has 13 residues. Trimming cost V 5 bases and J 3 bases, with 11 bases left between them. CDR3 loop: CASSPPGDYEQYF. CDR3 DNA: TGTGCCAGCAGCCCACCCGGGGACTACGAGCAGTACTTC.

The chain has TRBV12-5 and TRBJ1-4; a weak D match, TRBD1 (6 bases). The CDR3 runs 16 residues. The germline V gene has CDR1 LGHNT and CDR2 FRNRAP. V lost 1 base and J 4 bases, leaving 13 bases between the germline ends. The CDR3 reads CASGLAETGNNEKLFF. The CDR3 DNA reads TGTGCTAGTGGTTTGGCGGAAACAGGGAATAATGAAAAACTGTTTTTT.

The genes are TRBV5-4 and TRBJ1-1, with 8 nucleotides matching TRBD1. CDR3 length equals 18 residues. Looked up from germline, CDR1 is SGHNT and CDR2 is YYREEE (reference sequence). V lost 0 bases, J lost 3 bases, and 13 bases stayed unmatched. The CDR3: CASSLGGRGLVGDTEAFF. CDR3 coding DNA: TGTGCCAGCAGCTTGGGCGGCAGGGGGCTAGTAGGTGACACTGAAGCTTTCTTT.

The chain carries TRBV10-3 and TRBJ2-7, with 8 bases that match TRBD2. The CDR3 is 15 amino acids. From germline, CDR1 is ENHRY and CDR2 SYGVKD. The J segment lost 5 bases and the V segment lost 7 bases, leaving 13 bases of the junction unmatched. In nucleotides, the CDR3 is TGTGCCATCAATCGGGAGGGGAGCGGGAGCAACGAGCAGTACTTC. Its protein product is CAINREGSGSNEQYF.

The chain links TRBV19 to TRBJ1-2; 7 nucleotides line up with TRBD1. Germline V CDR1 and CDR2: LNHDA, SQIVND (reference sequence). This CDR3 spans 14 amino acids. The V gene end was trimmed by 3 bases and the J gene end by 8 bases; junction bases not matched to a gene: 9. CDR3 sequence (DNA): TGTGCCAGTAGTATCGGCGGCAGGGGGTTCGGCTACACCTTC. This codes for CASSIGGRGFGYTF.

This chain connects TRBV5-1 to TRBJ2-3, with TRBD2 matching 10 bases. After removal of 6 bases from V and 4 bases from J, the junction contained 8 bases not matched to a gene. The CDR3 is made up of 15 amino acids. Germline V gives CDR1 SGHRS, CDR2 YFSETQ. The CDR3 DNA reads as TGCGCCAGCAAAAAAGCGGGGGGGAGCCCAGATACGCAGTATTTT. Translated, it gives CASKKAGGSPDTQYF.

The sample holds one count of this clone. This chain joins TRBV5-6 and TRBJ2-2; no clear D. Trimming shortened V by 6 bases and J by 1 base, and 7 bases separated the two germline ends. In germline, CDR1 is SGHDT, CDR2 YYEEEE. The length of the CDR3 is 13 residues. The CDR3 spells CASTARNTGELFF. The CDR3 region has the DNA TGTGCCAGCACCGCGAGGAACACCGGGGAGCTGTTTTTT.

The CDR3: CASSSRQGVNGNTIYF. In nucleotides, the CDR3 is TGTGCCAGCAGTTCCAGACAGGGGGTGAACGGAAACACCATATATTTT. The rearrangement links TRBV28 to TRBJ1-3; 9 nucleotides match TRBD1. The junction had 8 bases not matched to a gene; V was cut back by 4 bases and J by 4 bases. CDR1 and CDR2 (germline): MDHEN, SYDVKM. The CDR3 covers 16 residues.

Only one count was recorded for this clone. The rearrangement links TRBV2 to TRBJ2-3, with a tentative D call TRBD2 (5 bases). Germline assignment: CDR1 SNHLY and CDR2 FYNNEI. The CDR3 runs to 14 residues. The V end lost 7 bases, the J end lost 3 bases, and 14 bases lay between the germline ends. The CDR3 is CASKLGEETDTQYF. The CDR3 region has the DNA TGTGCCAGCAAATTGGGAGAGGAGACAGATACGCAGTATTTT.

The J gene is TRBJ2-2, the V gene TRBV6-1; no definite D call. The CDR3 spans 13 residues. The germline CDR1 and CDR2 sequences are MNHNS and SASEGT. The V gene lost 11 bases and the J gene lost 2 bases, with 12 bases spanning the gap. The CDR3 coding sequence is TGTGCCGAACTGGACCCAAACACCGGGGAGCTGTTTTTT. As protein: CAELDPNTGELFF.

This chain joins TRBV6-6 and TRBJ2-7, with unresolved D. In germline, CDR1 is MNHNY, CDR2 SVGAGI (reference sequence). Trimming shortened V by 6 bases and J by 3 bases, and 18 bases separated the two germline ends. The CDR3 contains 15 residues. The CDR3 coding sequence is TGTGCCAGCAGAGATTTGAGGCCCTCCATCTACGAGCAGTACTTC. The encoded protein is CASRDLRPSIYEQYF.

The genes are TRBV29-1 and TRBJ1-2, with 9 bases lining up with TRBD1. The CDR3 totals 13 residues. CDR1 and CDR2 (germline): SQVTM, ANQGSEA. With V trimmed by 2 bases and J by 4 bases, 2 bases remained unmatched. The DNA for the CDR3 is TGCAGCGTTGAATTGGGACAGGGCTATGGCTACACCTTC. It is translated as CSVELGQGYGYTF.

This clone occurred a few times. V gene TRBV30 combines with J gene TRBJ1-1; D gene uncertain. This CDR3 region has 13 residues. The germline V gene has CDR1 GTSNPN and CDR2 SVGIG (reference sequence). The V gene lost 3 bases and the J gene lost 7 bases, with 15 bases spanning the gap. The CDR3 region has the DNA TGTGCCTGGAGGGGAAAAAGATACCTTGAAGCTTTCTTT. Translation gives CAWRGKRYLEAFF.